The entry below gives a single TCR beta chain sequence along with its context. The antigen remains unidentified. The sample is drawn from a study of shared clonotypes between healthy human individuals. Points from the study as a whole: Unshared clonotypes carried lower generation probabilities than those common to all four donors. Depth of sequencing was expected to influence donor clonotype sharing. Rarefaction revealed incomplete sorted-subset sequencing despite large depth.

V was pared by 0 bases and J by 3 bases, with 13 bases between. In germline, CDR1 is SGHNT, CDR2 YYREEE (reference sequence). The CDR3 covers 15 residues. Assay used: immunoSEQ multiplex PCR; TCRdb lists only in-frame clones, some missing. This table has 950,000 to 1,200,000 clones, approximately 80% appearing once. Sequences were obtained from memory CD4+ T cells from PBMCs. As for subset: CD45RA-negative fraction. The chain recombines TRBV5-4 with TRBJ2-7; no firm D call. The source of this sequence is a man younger than 30 in good health. Some clones in this sample may be carry-over from other donors' samples. CDR3 nucleotides: TGTGCCAGCAGCTTGGATGGTCGCTGGCACTACGAGCAGTACTTC. Translated: CASSLDGRWHYEQYF.